The following is a TCR beta chain sequence with its context. The sample belongs to a study of blood T cell repertoires in COVID-19. The length of the CDR3 is 13 residues. Trimming left V 2 bases short and J 1 base short, with 6 bases between. Germline CDR1 SQVTM, CDR2 ANQGSEA. In the authors' methods: From reference gene primer amplification, estimates of nucleated cell counts were derived. Data came from immunoSEQ multiplex PCR; TCRdb stores just in-frame clones and leaves some out. That table is the source of V, J and clone size, and D and trimming were worked out from the DNA. The data show about 140,000 clones, around 82% seen once.

The sequence was collected from an older woman with acute or convalescent COVID-19. Sequencing input: peripheral blood. The chain combines TRBV29-1 with TRBJ1-3; D is ambiguous. The CDR3: CSVEPGSGNTIYF. The CDR3 DNA reads TGCAGCGTTGAACCGGGTTCTGGAAACACCATATATTTT.